This T cell receptor beta chain is drawn from a study of blood T cell repertoires in COVID-19. Study-wide context: Specimens from acute and convalescent COVID-19 originated in the United States, Italy and Spain.

Trimming took off 3 bases at V and 8 bases at J, with 13 bases between the two ends. The CDR3 is 13 residues long. The germline V gene has CDR1 MNHEY and CDR2 SVGEGT. Produced via immunoSEQ multiplex PCR; TCRdb's table is partial and in-frame only. The sample lists under 450,000 clones, 80% to 90% occurring once. The V gene is TRBV6-2 or TRBV6-3, the J gene TRBJ1-2, with TRBD1 as a possible D gene (6 bases). The sequencing input was peripheral blood. This TCR was sampled from a woman aged 60-75 years with COVID-19, enrolled during active disease. DNA of the CDR3: TGTGCCAGCAGTTATATATGGGACAACGGCTACACCTTC. Translating gives CASSYIWDNGYTF.